This TCR beta chain is from a study of blood T cells in healthy people across ages. Whole-study findings and limits: Per million T cells, the diversity of TCR beta decreased roughly linearly as age advanced. Because donor CMV status was unknown, expanded clonotype changes were possibly confounded.

At least 5.5 micrograms of total RNA were extracted per sample. A second PCR of 7 to 11 cycles used a sample-barcoded 5' primer and a J-beta primer mix. TCRdb re-analysed the 5' RACE reads in MiXCR, keeping a single row per CDR3 protein. Of approximately 780,000 distinct CDR3 sequences listed, about 26% are singletons. Germline CDR1 reads SGHTA; CDR2 reads FQGTGA. The CDR3 is 19 residues long. The V and J ends lost 5 bases and 1 base, in that order; junction bases with no gene match: 16. This clonotype came up many times. Its specificity is unknown. The same specimen was also included in a second study, on T cells of mothers and their children.

V gene TRBV7-3 combines with J gene TRBJ2-3; TRBD2 agrees at 9 bases. The receptor was isolated from a boy younger than 18 in good health. The material sequenced was blood. CDR3 in DNA: TGTGCCAGCAGCCCCCCTTCCGGCGGGGGGGCTTTCGGCACAGATACGCAGTATTTT. It is translated as CASSPPSGGGAFGTDTQYF.